This T cell receptor beta chain was identified during a study of immune cell composition in non-small cell lung cancer. A note on this clone: Its antigen is not identified.

TCRdb keeps only in-frame clones here, not all; method: immunoSEQ multiplex PCR. The sample carries about 3,100 clones, around 86% recorded once. The germline gives CDR1 WSHSY, CDR2 SAAADI. The CDR3 has 16 residues. With 6 bases clipped from V and 2 bases from J, the junction kept 5 bases outside the gene matches. DNA was extracted from unsorted cell suspensions stored frozen. Findings and limits, study-wide: Shared sequences between tumour-reactive and dominant in vivo clones were not proven. 60% to 75% of squamous and approximately 31% of adenocarcinoma cases had tumour-associated clones >0.5%. TIL tumour reactivity correlated with maximal tumour-associated clone frequency in adenocarcinoma.

The source is a human donor with non-small cell lung cancer. Material for sequencing was lung tumor tissue. The V call is TRBV10-2, the J call TRBJ2-7; 15 bases agree with TRBD2. DNA for the CDR3: TGCGCCAGCAGCCCGGGACTAGCGGGGGGAGCCTACGAGCAGTACTTC. Translated, it gives CASSPGLAGGAYEQYF.